These T cell receptor beta chains were read from a single sample in a study of blood T cell repertoires in COVID-19. Clones were sequenced by immunoSEQ multiplex PCR, and TCRdb holds only the in-frame ones, with some missing. The sample yields about 56,000 clones, 80% to 90% seen once. Material for sequencing was peripheral blood. The receptor set was obtained from a human donor in a cohort sampled during active COVID-19. CDR3s include the opening cysteine and the closing phenylalanine or tryptophan. The D gene is left open where the match is weak. Size is omitted from some rows. Given values are once, few, many or a class for expanded clones.

TRBV27	.	TRBJ1-2	15	.	TGTGCCAGCAGTTTCTTAACGGCAGGGAACTATGGCTACACCTTC	CASSFLTAGNYGYTF
TRBV10-3	once	TRBJ1-2	14	.	TGTGCCATCAGTGAGTTGGAGGGGAGAGGTGGCTACACCTTC	CAISELEGRGGYTF
TRBV3-1/TRBV3-2	.	TRBJ2-5	15	.	TGTGCCAGCAGCCCCCCTGAGGCGTCCCAAGAGACCCAGTACTTC	CASSPPEASQETQYF
TRBV6-5	.	TRBJ2-4	15	TRBD1	TGTGCCAGCAGGCCACCGGGACAGTTCAAAAACATTCAGTACTTC	CASRPPGQFKNIQYF
TRBV6-5	once	TRBJ1-1	15	.	TGTGCCAGCAATCCCAGCGGGCAGCTGAACACTGAAGCTTTCTTT	CASNPSGQLNTEAFF
TRBV9	.	TRBJ2-2	17	TRBD2	TGTGCCAGCAGCGTTGCGGGGGGCCCCGTGGACACCGGGGAGCTGTTTTTT	CASSVAGGPVDTGELFF
TRBV5-1	once	TRBJ2-5	14	.	TGCGCCAGCAGCTTGGGGGCGGGCCAAGAGACCCAGTACTTC	CASSLGAGQETQYF
TRBV4-3	.	TRBJ1-2	12	TRBD1	TGCGCCAGCAGCCAGGACAGGGGGCAAGGCACCTTC	CASSQDRGQGTF
TRBV7-3	.	TRBJ2-3	16	TRBD2	TGTGCCAGCAGCATCAAGCGGGGGGCTAACACAGATACGCAGTATTTT	CASSIKRGANTDTQYF
TRBV5-4	.	TRBJ2-3	15	TRBD2	TGTGCCAGCAGGCGGGGGGGCGGTAGCACAGATACGCAGTATTTT	CASRRGGGSTDTQYF
TRBV6-2/TRBV6-3	few	TRBJ1-5	15	.	TGTGCCAGCAGTGATCCTAGTGCAGGCAATCAGCCCCAGCATTTT	CASSDPSAGNQPQHF
TRBV9	.	TRBJ1-2	13	.	TGTGCCAGCAGCGTAGGCCGGAACTATGGCTACACCTTC	CASSVGRNYGYTF
TRBV19	.	TRBJ1-3	17	.	TGTGCCAGTAGTATAGATCCTCTCGACAGCTCTGGAAACACCATATATTTT	CASSIDPLDSSGNTIYF
TRBV19	.	TRBJ1-2	14	.	TGTGCCAGTAACATCGACAGTTCTAACTATGGCTACACCTTC	CASNIDSSNYGYTF
TRBV11-3	.	TRBJ2-3	16	TRBD1	TGTGCCAGCAGCATTGACGGGGCCCAGGGGGAACATACGCAGTATTTT	CASSIDGAQGEHTQYF
TRBV4-3	.	TRBJ2-2	17	TRBD1	TGCGCCAGCAGCCGACGGGACAGGTTAGTTTTCGCCGGGGAGCTGTTTTTT	CASSRRDRLVFAGELFF